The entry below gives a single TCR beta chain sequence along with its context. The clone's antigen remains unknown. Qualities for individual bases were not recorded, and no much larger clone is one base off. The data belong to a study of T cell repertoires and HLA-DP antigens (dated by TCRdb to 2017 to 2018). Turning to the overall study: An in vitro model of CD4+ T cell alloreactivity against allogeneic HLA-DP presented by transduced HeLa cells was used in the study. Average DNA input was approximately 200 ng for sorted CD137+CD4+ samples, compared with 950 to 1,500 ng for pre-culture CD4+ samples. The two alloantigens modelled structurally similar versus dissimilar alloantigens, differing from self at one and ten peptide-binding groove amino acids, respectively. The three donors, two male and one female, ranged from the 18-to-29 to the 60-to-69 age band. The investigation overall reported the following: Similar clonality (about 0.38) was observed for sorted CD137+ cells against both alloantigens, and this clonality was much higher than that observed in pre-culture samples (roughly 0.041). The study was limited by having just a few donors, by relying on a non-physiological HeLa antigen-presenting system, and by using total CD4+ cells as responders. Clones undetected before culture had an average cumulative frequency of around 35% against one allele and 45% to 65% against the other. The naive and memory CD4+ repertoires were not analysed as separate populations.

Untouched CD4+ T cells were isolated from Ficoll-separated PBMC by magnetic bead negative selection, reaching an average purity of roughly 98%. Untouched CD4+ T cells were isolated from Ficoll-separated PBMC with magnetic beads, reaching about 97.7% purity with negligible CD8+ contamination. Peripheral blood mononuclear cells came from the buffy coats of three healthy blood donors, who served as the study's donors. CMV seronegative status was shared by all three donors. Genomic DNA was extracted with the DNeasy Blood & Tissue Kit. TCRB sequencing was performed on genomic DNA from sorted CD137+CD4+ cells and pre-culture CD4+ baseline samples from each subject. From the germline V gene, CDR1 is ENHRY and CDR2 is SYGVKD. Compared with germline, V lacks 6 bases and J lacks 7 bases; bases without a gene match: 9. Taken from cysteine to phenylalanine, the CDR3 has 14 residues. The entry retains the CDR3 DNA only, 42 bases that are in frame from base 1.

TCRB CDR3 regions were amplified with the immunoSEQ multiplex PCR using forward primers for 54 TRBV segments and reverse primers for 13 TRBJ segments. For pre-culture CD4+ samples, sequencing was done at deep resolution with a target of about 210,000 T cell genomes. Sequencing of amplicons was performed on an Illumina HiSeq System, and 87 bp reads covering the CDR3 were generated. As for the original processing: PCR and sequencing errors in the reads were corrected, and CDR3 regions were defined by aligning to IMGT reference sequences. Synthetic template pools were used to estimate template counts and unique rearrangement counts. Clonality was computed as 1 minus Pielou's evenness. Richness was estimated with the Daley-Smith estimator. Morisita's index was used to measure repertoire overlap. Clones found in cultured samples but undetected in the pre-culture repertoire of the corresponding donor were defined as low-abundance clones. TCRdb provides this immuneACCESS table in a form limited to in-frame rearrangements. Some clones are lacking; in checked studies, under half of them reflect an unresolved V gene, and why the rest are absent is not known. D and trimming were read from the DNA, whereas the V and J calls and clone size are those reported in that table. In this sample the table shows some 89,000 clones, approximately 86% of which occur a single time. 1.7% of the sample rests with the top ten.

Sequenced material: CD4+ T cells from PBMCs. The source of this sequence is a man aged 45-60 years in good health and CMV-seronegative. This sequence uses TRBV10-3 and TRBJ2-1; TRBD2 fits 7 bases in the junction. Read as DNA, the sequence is TGTGCCATCAGGGGGGGGACTGGCCTAAATGAGCAGTTCTTC. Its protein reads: CAIRGGTGLNEQFF.